Described below is a single T cell receptor (beta chain) sequence and its context. In the same sample, other DNA sequences code for this CDR3. Sequencing was performed with immunoSEQ multiplex PCR; in TCRdb, only in-frame clones are kept and a portion is missing. The table shows a few hundred thousand clones, with around nine tenths occurring only once. The sample originates from a study of shared clonotypes between healthy human individuals. Study in general: There were three CD4 naive, three CD4 memory, two CD8 naive and one CD8 memory plates per donor.

This CDR3 contains 15 residues. The germline CDR1 and CDR2 sequences are MNHEY and SVGAGI. Trimming took off 0 bases at V and 4 bases at J, with 11 bases between the two ends. Sample: memory CD8+ T cells sorted from blood. Subset denoted: CD45RO+ cells pooled with CCR7-negative TemRA cells. The receptor was derived from a man younger than 35 in good health. The J gene is TRBJ2-3, the V gene TRBV6-5; D is possibly TRBD2 (6 bases). CDR3 DNA sequence: TGTGCCAGCAGTTACTCATCCGGGAGAGCAGATACGCAGTATTTT. It codes for CASSYSSGRADTQYF.